The T cell receptor (beta chain) under discussion was sequenced for a study of CD8+ T cells in alopecia areata. Following extraction, RNA underwent reverse transcription to cDNA, which served as the sequencing template. Clones were read by immunoSEQ multiplex PCR, and TCRdb kept only the in-frame ones, dropping some. The table has over 70,000 clones, around 67% seen once; the top ten hold 20% to 25%. Trimming left V 1 base short and J 6 bases short, with 3 bases between. Germline loops: CDR1 SGHVS, CDR2 FQNEAQ. This CDR3 is built from 12 residues. Treatment specified: oral pan-JAK inhibitor, 5-10 mg twice daily.

The V call is TRBV7-8, the J call TRBJ2-2, with D uncertain. The material sequenced was CD8+ T cells sorted from blood, taken at week 24, from a patient treated with tofacitinib. The sequence came from a human donor with alopecia areata. CDR3: CASSLVPGELFF. Written as DNA, the CDR3 is TGTGCCAGCAGCTTAGTTCCCGGGGAGCTGTTTTTT.